The present T cell receptor beta chain was sequenced within a study of blood T cell repertoires in COVID-19. V was trimmed by 8 bases and J by 3 bases, leaving 4 bases between them. The CDR3 sequence is 11 residues long. Clones were sequenced by immunoSEQ multiplex PCR, and TCRdb holds only the in-frame ones, with some missing. This sample has more than 60,000 clones, with 85% to 90% found just once. This rearrangement joins TRBV23-1 to TRBJ2-2; no reliable D call. TRBV23-1 is an open reading frame whose function is uncertain. This TCR was recovered from a man in his fifties or sixties with active COVID-19. The sample was peripheral blood. CDR3 region: CASPYTGELFF. CDR3 nucleotides: TGCGCCAGCCCCTACACCGGGGAGCTGTTTTTT.